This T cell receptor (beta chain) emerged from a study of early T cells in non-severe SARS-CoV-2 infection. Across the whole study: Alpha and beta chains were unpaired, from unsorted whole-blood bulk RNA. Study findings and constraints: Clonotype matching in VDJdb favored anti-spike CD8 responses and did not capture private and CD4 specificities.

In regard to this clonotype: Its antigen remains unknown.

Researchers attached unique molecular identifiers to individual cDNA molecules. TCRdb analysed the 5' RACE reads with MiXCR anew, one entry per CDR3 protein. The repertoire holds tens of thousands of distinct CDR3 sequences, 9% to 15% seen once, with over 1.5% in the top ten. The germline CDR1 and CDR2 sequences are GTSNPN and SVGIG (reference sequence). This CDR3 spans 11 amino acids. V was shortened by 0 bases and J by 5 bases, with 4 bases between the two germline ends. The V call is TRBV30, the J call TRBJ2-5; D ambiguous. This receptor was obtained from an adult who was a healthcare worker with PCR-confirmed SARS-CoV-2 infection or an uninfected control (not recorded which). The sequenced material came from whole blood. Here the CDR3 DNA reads TGTGCCTGGAGTGTACGGGAGACCCAGTACTTC. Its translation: CAWSVRETQYF.